These 14 T cell receptor beta chains were sequenced from one sample in a study of T cells after yellow fever vaccination. MiXCR was run by TCRdb on the 5' RACE reads, yielding one entry per CDR3 protein. The sample holds 140,000 to 150,000 distinct CDR3 sequences, more than 6.5% seen once. The sample here was CD4+ T cells sorted from PBMCs, taken 10 days after the yellow fever booster vaccination. The origin of the receptors is a man aged 30 to 45 who received the YFV17D yellow fever vaccine.

This clonotype appeared many times. The chain has TRBV5-1 and TRBJ1-1, with TRBD1 identical over 9 bases. The CDR3 is 14 residues long. Germline assignment: CDR1 SGHRS and CDR2 YFSETQ. J was trimmed by 4 bases and V by 2 bases; bases with no gene match: 3. The CDR3 DNA reads as TGCGCCAGCAGCTTCGACAGGGGGGGCACTGAAGCTTTCTTT. Its protein product is CASSFDRGGTEAFF.

The sample holds many counts of this clonotype. The rearrangement uses TRBV29-1 and TRBJ2-1, with 8 bases that match TRBD2. The trim removed 4 bases at V and 10 bases at J, leaving 9 bases unmatched. Germline V gives CDR1 SQVTM, CDR2 ANQGSEA. The CDR3 sequence is 13 residues long. Here the CDR3 reads CSVGSRLAWEQFF. The CDR3 region has the DNA TGCAGCGTTGGCAGCAGACTAGCGTGGGAGCAGTTCTTC.

To note about this clonotype: A much larger clone lies a single base off, so this may be a read error. This chain joins TRBV28 and TRBJ2-7; maybe TRBD2 (6 bases). Germline loops: CDR1 MDHEN, CDR2 SYDVKM. The CDR3 consists of 15 residues. Trimming removed 5 bases at V and 0 bases at J, with 14 bases between. In DNA, the CDR3 is TGTGCCAGCAGTCCCCCGGGAGCGCGCTCCTACGAGCAGTACTTC. The encoded protein is CASSPPGARSYEQYF.

Comments on this clonotype: A read error may explain this, as a much larger clone is one base away. This sequence joins TRBV10-3 and TRBJ2-2; D is unresolved. Germline CDR1 and CDR2: ENHRY and SYGVKD. CDR3 size: 12 residues. CDR3 sequence: CAITEATGELFF. The CDR3 DNA reads as TGTGCCATCACTGAGGCCACCGGGGAGCTGTTTTTT.

The rearrangement uses TRBV3-1 and TRBJ2-7, with D possibly being TRBD2 (6 bases). V dropped 1 base and J dropped 1 base, with 11 bases sitting between them. The germline V gene has CDR1 LGHDT and CDR2 YNNKEL (reference sequence). This CDR3 is built from 15 residues. Here the CDR3 reads CASSQGDSPSYEQYF. CDR3 in DNA: TGTGCCAGCAGCCAAGGGGACTCTCCATCCTACGAGCAGTACTTC.

This clonotype appeared many times. This rearrangement joins TRBV5-1 to TRBJ2-3; 10 nucleotides line up with TRBD2. V shed 5 bases and J 4 bases; nucleotides not matched to a gene: 7. The CDR3 totals 15 residues. Germline CDR1 reads SGHRS; CDR2 reads YFSETQ. CDR3 amino acids: CASSLAGDMADTQYF. CDR3 in DNA: TGCGCCAGCAGTCTAGCGGGAGACATGGCAGATACGCAGTATTTT.

This clonotype was found many times. The V and J genes are TRBV6-5 and TRBJ2-1; no reliable D call. Trimming pared 5 bases from V and 4 bases from J, leaving 18 bases between. Germline V gene lookup returns CDR1 MNHEY and CDR2 SVGAGI. CDR3 size: 16 residues. The CDR3 DNA is TGTGCCAGCAGTCCCTCTGGTCAAATCCCGTACAATGAGCAGTTCTTC. Its protein product is CASSPSGQIPYNEQFF.

This clonotype was counted ten times or more. This rearrangement joins TRBV5-1 to TRBJ2-5; 12 bases match TRBD2. Germline CDR1 is SGHRS and CDR2 is YFSETQ. V was clipped by 0 bases and J by 2 bases; unmatched bases: 2. This CDR3 region has 16 residues. The CDR3 DNA reads TGCGCCAGCAGCTTGGCACTAGCGGGAGGACAAGAGACCCAGTACTTC. As protein: CASSLALAGGQETQYF.

This clonotype has ten or more counts. The chain links TRBV24-1 to TRBJ2-7; tentative D call: TRBD2 (6 bases). Trimming took 4 bases from V and 7 from J, leaving 19 bases between them. The CDR3 has 15 amino acids. Germline V gene sequence: CDR1 KGHDR, CDR2 SFDVKD. The CDR3 nucleotides read TGTGCCACCAGTGACCCGAAACGACGACTAGAGGAGCAGTACTTC. This encodes CATSDPKRRLEEQYF.

This clonotype occurred many times. The chain links TRBV20-1 to TRBJ2-2; 10 bases are shared with TRBD2. V trimming: 4 bases; J trimming: 1 base; junction bases outside the gene matches: 0. Germline V lookup: CDR1 DFQATT, CDR2 SNEGSKA (reference sequence). CDR3 length: 14 amino acids. The CDR3 nucleotides read TGCAGTGCTACTAGCGGGAGGAACACCGGGGAGCTGTTTTTT. It translates to CSATSGRNTGELFF.

This clonotype was recorded at least ten times. V and J are TRBV15 and TRBJ2-1; D gene unclear. Per germline, CDR1 LNHNV and CDR2 YYDKDF (reference sequence). The CDR3 length is 17 residues. Trimming took 5 bases from V and 0 from J, leaving 17 bases between them. CDR3 sequence (DNA): TGTGCCACCAGCTCAACTGATTCGGCAGACTCCTACAATGAGCAGTTCTTC. Amino acid sequence: CATSSTDSADSYNEQFF.

In its sample, this clonotype was seen many times. V and J are TRBV4-3 and TRBJ2-2; 11 bases are a match to TRBD2. The CDR3 is made up of 16 amino acids. V lost 5 bases to trimming and J lost 4 bases; unmatched junction nucleotides: 6. Germline V gives CDR1 LGHNA, CDR2 YSLEER. CDR3 DNA: TGCGCCAGCAGCAGAGAACTAGCGGGAGTCACCGGGGAGCTGTTTTTT. This encodes CASSRELAGVTGELFF.

This chain uses TRBV5-8 with TRBJ2-5; D assignment may be TRBD1 or TRBD2 (5 bases each). There are 13 residues in the CDR3. Germline-derived CDR1 and CDR2 are SGHTS and YDEGEE. V lost 4 bases and J lost 7, with 14 bases in between. CDR3 bases: TGTGCCAGCAGCCCGGGGCTGGGTGCGACCCAGTACTTC. This sequence encodes CASSPGLGATQYF.

This clonotype was seen repeatedly, ten times or more. This sequence joins TRBV10-3 and TRBJ2-2; no reliable D call. From germline, CDR1 is ENHRY and CDR2 SYGVKD. The V end lost 3 bases, the J end lost 2 bases, and 4 bases lay between the germline ends. The CDR3 consists of 13 residues. The CDR3 region is CAISDPNTGELFF. The CDR3 DNA reads TGTGCCATCAGTGACCCCAACACCGGGGAGCTGTTTTTT.